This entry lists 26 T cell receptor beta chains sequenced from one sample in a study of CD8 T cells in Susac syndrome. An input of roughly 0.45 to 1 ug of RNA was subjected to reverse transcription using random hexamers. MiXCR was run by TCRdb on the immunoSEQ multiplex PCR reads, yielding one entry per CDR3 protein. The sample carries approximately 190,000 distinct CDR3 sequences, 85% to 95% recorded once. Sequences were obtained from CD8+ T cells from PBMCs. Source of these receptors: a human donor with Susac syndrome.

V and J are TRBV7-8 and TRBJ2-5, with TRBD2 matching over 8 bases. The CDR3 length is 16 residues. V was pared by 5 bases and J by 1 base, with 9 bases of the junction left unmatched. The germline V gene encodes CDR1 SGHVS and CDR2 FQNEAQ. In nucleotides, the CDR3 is TGTGCCAGCAGCCTAGGCCCGGGGGGGCCCCAAGAGACCCAGTACTTC. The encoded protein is CASSLGPGGPQETQYF.

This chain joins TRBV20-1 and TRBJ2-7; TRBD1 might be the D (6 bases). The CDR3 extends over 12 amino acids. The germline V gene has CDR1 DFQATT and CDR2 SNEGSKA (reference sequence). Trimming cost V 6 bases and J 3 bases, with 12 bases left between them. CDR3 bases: TGCAGTGCGCCAATCAGGGGCTACGAGCAGTACTTC. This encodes CSAPIRGYEQYF.

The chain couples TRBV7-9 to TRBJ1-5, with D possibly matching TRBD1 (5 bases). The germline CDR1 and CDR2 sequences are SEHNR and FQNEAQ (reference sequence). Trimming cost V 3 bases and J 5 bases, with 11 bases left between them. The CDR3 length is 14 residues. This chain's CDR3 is CASSFGGYDQPQHF. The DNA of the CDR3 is TGTGCCAGCAGCTTTGGGGGTTATGATCAGCCCCAGCATTTT.

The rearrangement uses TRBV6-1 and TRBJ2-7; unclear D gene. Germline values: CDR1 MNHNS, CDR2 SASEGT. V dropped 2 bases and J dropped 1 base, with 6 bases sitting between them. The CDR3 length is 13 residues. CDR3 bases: TGTGCCAGCAGTGAACCCGGTTCCTACGAGCAGTACTTC. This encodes CASSEPGSYEQYF.

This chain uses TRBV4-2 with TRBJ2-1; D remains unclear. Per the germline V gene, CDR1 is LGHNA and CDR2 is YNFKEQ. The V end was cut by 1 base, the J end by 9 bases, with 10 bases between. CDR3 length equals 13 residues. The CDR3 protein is CASSQVLIAEQFF. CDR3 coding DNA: TGTGCCAGCAGCCAAGTCCTAATTGCTGAGCAGTTCTTC.

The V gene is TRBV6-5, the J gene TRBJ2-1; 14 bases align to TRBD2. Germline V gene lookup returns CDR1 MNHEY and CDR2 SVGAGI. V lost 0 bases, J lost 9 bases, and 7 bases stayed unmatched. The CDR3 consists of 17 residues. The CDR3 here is CASSYSSGLAGVGEQFF. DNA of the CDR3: TGTGCCAGCAGTTACTCGTCGGGACTAGCGGGAGTGGGTGAGCAGTTCTTC.

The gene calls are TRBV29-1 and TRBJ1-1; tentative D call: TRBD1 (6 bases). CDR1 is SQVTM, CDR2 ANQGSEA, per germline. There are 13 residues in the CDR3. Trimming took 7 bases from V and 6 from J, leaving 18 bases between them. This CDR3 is CSELHSKGAEAFF. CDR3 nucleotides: TGCAGCGAACTTCACTCGAAGGGGGCTGAAGCTTTCTTT.

CDR3: CASSYSGARANYGYTF. The DNA of the CDR3 is TGTGCCAGCAGTTACTCTGGCGCCAGGGCGAACTATGGCTACACCTTC. The chain employs TRBV6-5 and TRBJ1-2; tentatively, D is TRBD1 (5 bases). Germline V lookup: CDR1 MNHEY, CDR2 SVGAGI. V dropped 0 bases and J dropped 2 bases, with 13 bases sitting between them. This CDR3 spans 16 amino acids.

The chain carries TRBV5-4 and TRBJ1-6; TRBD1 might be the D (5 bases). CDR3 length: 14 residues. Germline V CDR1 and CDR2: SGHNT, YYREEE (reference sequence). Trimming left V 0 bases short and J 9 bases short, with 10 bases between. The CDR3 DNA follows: TGTGCCAGCAGCTTGGCCAGGGATGGTTCACCCCTCCACTTT. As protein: CASSLARDGSPLHF.

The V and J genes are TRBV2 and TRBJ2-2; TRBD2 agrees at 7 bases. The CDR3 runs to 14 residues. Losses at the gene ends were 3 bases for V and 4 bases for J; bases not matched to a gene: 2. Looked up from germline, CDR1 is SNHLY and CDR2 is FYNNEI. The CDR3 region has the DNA TGTGCCAGCAGTGAGCCTAGCGGCACCGGGGAGCTGTTTTTT. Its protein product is CASSEPSGTGELFF.

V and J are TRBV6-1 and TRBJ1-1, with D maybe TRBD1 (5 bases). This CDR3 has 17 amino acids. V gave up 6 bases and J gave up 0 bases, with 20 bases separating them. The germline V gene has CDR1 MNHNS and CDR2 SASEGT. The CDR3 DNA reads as TGTGCCAGCAGGACCCCGGTCCGGGACGGATTGAACACTGAAGCTTTCTTT. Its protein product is CASRTPVRDGLNTEAFF.

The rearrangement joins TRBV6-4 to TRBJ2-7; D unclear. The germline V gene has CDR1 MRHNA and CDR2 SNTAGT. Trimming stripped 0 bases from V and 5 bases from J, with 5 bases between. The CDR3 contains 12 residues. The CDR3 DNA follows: TGTGCCAGCAGTGACTCGAACCACGAGCAGTACTTC. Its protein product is CASSDSNHEQYF.

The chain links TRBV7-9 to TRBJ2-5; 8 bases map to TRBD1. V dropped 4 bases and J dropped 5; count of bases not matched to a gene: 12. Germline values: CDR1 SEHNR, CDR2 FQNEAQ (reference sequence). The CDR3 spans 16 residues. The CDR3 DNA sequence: TGTGCCAGCAGCTCGCCCAGACAGGGGTGGGTTGAGACCCAGTACTTC. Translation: CASSSPRQGWVETQYF.

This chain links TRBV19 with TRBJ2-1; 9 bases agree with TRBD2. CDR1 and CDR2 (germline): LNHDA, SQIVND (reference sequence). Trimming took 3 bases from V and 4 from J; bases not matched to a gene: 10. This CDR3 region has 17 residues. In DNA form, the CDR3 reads TGTGCCAGTAGTATCCGACTAGCGGACCGCAGTTACAATGAGCAGTTCTTC. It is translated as CASSIRLADRSYNEQFF.

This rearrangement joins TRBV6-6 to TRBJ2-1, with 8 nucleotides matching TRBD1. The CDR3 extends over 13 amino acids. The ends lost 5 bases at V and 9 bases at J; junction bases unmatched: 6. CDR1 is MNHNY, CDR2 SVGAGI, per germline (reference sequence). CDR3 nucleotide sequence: TGTGCCAGCAGTAGCGGACAGGGCGGTGAGCAGTTCTTC. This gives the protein CASSSGQGGEQFF.

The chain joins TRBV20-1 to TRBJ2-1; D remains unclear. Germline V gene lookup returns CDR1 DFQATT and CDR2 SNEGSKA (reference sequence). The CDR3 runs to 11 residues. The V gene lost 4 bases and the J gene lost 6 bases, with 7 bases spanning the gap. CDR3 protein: CSAKAGNEQFF. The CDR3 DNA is TGCAGTGCTAAAGCCGGCAATGAGCAGTTCTTC.

The CDR3 DNA reads TGTGCCAGCAGCGAGGGGACCGGGAGGAGGGACACTGAAGCTTTCTTT. The encoded protein is CASSEGTGRRDTEAFF. This chain links TRBV7-9 with TRBJ1-1, with TRBD1 as a possible D gene (5 bases). The germline V gene encodes CDR1 SEHNR and CDR2 FQNEAQ (reference sequence). The V gene lost 5 bases and the J gene lost 3 bases, with 19 bases spanning the gap. The CDR3 runs to 16 residues.

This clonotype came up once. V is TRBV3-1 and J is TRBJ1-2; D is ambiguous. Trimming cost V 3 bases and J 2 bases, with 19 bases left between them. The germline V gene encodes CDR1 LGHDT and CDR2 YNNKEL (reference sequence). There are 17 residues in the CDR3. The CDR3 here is CASSHGSGVGSNYGYTF. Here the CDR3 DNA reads TGTGCCAGCAGCCACGGAAGCGGGGTAGGGTCCAACTATGGCTACACCTTC.

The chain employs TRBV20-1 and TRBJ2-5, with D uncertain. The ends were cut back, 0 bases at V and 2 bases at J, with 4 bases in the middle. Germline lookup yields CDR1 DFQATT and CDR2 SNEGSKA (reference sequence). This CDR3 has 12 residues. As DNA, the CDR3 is TGCAGTGCTAGAGACAGACAAGAGACCCAGTACTTC. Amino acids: CSARDRQETQYF.

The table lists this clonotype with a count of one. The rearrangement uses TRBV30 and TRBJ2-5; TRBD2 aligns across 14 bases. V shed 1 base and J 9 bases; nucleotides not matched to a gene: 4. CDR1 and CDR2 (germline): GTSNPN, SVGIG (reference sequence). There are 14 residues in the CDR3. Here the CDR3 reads CAWSAGTSGGAQYF. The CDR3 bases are TGTGCCTGGAGTGCCGGGACTAGCGGGGGCGCCCAGTACTTC.

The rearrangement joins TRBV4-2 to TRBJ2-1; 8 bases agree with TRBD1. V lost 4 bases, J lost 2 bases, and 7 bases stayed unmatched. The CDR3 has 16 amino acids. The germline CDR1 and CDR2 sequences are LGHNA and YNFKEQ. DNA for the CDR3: TGTGCCAGCAGCCCGACGGACAGGGCGGCCTACAATGAGCAGTTCTTC. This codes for CASSPTDRAAYNEQFF.

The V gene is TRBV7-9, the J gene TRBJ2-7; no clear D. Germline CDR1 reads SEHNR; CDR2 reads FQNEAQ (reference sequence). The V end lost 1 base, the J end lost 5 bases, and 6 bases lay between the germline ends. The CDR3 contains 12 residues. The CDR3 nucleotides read TGTGCCAGCAGCTTAGAGTCTGACGAGCAGTACTTC. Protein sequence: CASSLESDEQYF. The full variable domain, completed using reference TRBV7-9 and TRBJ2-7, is DTGVSQNPRHKITKRGQNVTFRCDPISEHNRLYWYRQTLGQGPEFLTYFQNEAQLEKSRLLSDRFSAERPKGSFSTLEIQRTEQGDSAMYLCASSLESDEQYFGPGTRLTVT.

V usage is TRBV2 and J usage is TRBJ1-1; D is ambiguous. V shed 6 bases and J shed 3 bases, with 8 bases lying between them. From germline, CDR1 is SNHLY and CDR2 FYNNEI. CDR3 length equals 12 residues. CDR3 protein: CASRSPDTEAFF. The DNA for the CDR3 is TGTGCCAGCAGATCGCCAGACACTGAAGCTTTCTTT. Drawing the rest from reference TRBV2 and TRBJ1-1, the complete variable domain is EPEVTQTPSHQVTQMGQEVILRCVPISNHLYFYWYRQILGQKVEFLVSFYNNEISEKSEIFDDQFSVERPDGSNFTLKIRSTKLEDSAMYFCASRSPDTEAFFGQGTRLTVV.

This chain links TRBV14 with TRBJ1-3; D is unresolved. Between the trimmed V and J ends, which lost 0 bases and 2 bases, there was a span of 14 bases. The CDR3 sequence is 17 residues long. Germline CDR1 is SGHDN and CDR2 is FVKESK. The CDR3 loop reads CASSQDGFTAPGNTIYF. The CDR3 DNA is TGTGCCAGCAGCCAAGATGGGTTCACAGCACCTGGAAACACCATATATTTT.

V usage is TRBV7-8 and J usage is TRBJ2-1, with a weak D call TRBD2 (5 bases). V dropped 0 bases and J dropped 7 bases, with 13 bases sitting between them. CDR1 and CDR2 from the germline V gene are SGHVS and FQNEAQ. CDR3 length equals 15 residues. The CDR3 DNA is TGTGCCAGCAGCTTAGCCAGAACCCGGAGGAATGAGCAGTTCTTC. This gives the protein CASSLARTRRNEQFF. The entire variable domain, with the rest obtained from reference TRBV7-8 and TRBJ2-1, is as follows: GAGVSQSPRYKVAKRGQDVALRCDPISGHVSLFWYQQALGQGPEFLTYFQNEAQLDKSGLPSDRFFAERPEGSVSTLKIQRTQQEDSAVYLCASSLARTRRNEQFFGPGTRLTVL.

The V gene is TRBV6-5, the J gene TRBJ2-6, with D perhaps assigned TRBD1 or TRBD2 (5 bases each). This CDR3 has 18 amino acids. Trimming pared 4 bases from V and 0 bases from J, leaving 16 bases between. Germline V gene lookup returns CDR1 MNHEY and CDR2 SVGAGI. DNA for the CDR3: TGTGCCAGCAGTTTTGAAGGGACGGTAAACTCTGGGGCCAACGTCCTGACTTTC. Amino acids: CASSFEGTVNSGANVLTF.